The clone carrying this TCR beta chain appeared once. The data were taken from a study of control samples from healthy donors and cancer patients. Data came from immunoSEQ multiplex PCR; TCRdb stores just in-frame clones and leaves some out. The sample lists around 76,000 clones, 85% to 95% occurring once. The CDR3 totals 12 residues. V lost 0 bases, J lost 10 bases, and 6 bases lay in between. CDR1 and CDR2 (germline): MNHEY, SVGAGI. Sequenced material: blood. The chain uses TRBV6-5 and TRBJ1-4; a weak D match, TRBD1 (5 bases). The sequence came from a woman in her 40s in good health. The CDR3 region is CASSYSGGKLFF. The CDR3 DNA is TGTGCCAGCAGTTACTCGGGGGGAAAACTGTTTTTT.